The text below deals with one T cell receptor (beta chain). The target of this receptor is not known. Per-base quality was not reported, and no clone a single base away is much larger than it. The treatment or condition label for this specimen denotes: in vitro stimulation with specific CMV peptide epitopes to enrich CMV-specific T cells. Sequencing was carried out with an Illumina HiSeq 1500. TCRdb took the public reads, trimmed them with fastp at Q25, ran MiXCR for clone calling and kept in-frame beta chains. Identical CDR3 proteins give one entry, which carries the most common genes and DNA. The sample table contains a few hundred thousand distinct CDR3 sequences; only one count was recorded for more than 20% of them. The ten largest clones represent roughly 13% of the sample. This sample is part of a study of T cell repertoires in cytomegalovirus infection (dated by TCRdb to about 2019). For the study in its entirety: The peptide stimulations were aimed at well-studied HLA-B-restricted epitopes as well as recently identified HLA-C-restricted CMV epitopes, whose presentation resists viral immunomodulation. The HLA type of each donor mattered for the analysis, because public TCR beta signatures pointed to carriage of CMV infection along with the matching HLA type.

Study-wide findings and limitations: In both this cohort and an independent cohort of 350 to 400 donors, the cumulative frequency of public TCR beta family members distinguished carriers of CMV infection plus the relevant HLA type. The ex vivo response was dominated by HLA-C-restricted CMV-specific TCR beta clonotypes, which also provided the single most frequent clonotype in two of eight donors.

The input for sequencing was cultured PBMCs, taken from culture after CMV antigen stimulation. The source of this sequence is a human donor in good health (CMV status not recorded). Some clones in this sample may be carry-over from other donors' samples.

The CDR3 reads CASSSKLSYEQYF. The sequenced DNA: TGCGCCAGCAGCAGCAAGCTCTCCTACGAGCAGTACTTC. The V and J genes are TRBV4-3 and TRBJ2-7; the D gene identity is not certain. Measured from the cysteine to the phenylalanine, the CDR3 is 13 residues long. Only the CDR3 part of the read is kept: 39 bases, read in frame from the first base. Trimming takes 5 bases from V and 0 bases from J, and the germline ends sit 8 bases apart. The germline V gene encodes CDR1 LGHNA and CDR2 YSLEER.